The rows below give T cell receptor beta chains drawn from one sample of a study of cytomegalovirus exposure and HLA in healthy donors. The assay was immunoSEQ multiplex PCR, and TCRdb's table has in-frame clones only and misses some. This sample has about 120,000 clones, with 70% to 80% found just once. Sequences were obtained from PBMCs. These receptors all come from a woman younger than 35 in good health and CMV-seronegative. Each CDR3 is given with its conserved first and last residue. The order of the fields is clone size, D gene, J gene, V gene, CDR3 protein, CDR3 DNA. The D gene is left open where the match is weak. Some rows mark clone size as missing; the rest say once, few, many or name a class of expanded clone.

-	TRBD1	TRBJ1-1	TRBV7-2	CASSLAGTGTAEAFF	TGTGCCAGCAGCTTAGCAGGGACAGGGACAGCTGAAGCTTTCTTT
-	-	TRBJ2-5	TRBV5-4	CASSLVPRGETQYF	TGTGCCAGCAGCTTGGTGCCCCGGGGGGAGACCCAGTACTTC
-	TRBD1	TRBJ2-3	TRBV7-9	CASSSGTGDDTQYF	TGTGCCAGCAGCTCGGGGACAGGGGACGATACGCAGTATTTT
few	-	TRBJ1-5	TRBV5-5	CASSLVTYQPQHF	TGTGCCAGCAGCTTGGTTACTTATCAGCCCCAGCATTTT
-	TRBD1	TRBJ1-1	TRBV5-1	CASSLRQGALNTEAFF	TGCGCCAGCAGCTTACGACAGGGGGCTTTGAACACTGAAGCTTTCTTT
few	TRBD1	TRBJ1-2	TRBV2	CASNRGDYGYTF	TGTGCCAGCAACAGGGGCGACTATGGCTACACCTTC
-	TRBD1	TRBJ1-1	TRBV11-2	CASSSWTGIDTEAFF	TGTGCCAGCAGCTCCTGGACAGGGATCGACACTGAAGCTTTCTTT
-	-	TRBJ2-7	TRBV27	CASRDSQTSYEQYF	TGTGCCAGCAGGGACAGCCAAACGTCCTACGAGCAGTACTTC
-	-	TRBJ2-5	TRBV29-1	CSVVKGGETQYF	TGCAGCGTTGTAAAGGGAGGTGAGACCCAGTACTTC
-	-	TRBJ1-1	TRBV29-1	CSVERTGGGTEAFF	TGCAGCGTTGAAAGGACTGGGGGGGGGACTGAAGCTTTCTTT
once	-	TRBJ2-5	TRBV20-1	CSPFQETQYF	TGCAGTCCCTTTCAAGAGACCCAGTACTTC
-	TRBD1	TRBJ2-1	TRBV14	CASSQVTGVGYNEQFF	TGTGCCAGCAGCCAAGTGACAGGGGTTGGATACAATGAGCAGTTCTTC
-	TRBD2	TRBJ2-3	TRBV19	CASMSGGAGHTQYF	TGTGCCAGTATGAGCGGGGGGGCCGGTCATACGCAGTATTTT
-	-	TRBJ1-2	TRBV7-2	CASSLWGREHYGYTF	TGTGCCAGCAGCTTATGGGGCAGGGAACACTATGGCTACACCTTC
-	TRBD1	TRBJ1-1	TRBV6-1	CASSEAAGTANTEAFF	TGTGCCAGCAGTGAAGCTGCCGGGACAGCAAACACTGAAGCTTTCTTT
-	TRBD1	TRBJ1-4	TRBV7-6	CASSLADDRGEKLFF	TGTGCCAGCAGCTTAGCAGATGACAGGGGTGAAAAACTGTTTTTT
-	-	TRBJ1-5	TRBV27	CASSLGRTQPQHF	TGTGCCAGCAGTTTGGGGAGGACTCAGCCCCAGCATTTT
-	TRBD1	TRBJ2-7	TRBV28	CASSGTGTEYEQYF	TGTGCCAGCAGCGGGACGGGGACAGAGTACGAGCAGTACTTC
-	-	TRBJ1-1	TRBV27	CASSLRGGTEAFF	TGTGCCAGCAGTTTACGGGGGGGCACTGAAGCTTTCTTT
-	-	TRBJ1-1	TRBV28	CASSSLTGMVMNTEAFF	TGTGCCAGCAGTTCCCTTACAGGGATGGTAATGAACACTGAAGCTTTCTTT
-	TRBD1	TRBJ2-1	TRBV13	CASSLRGTGVGNEQFF	TGTGCCAGCAGCTTACGCGGGACAGGGGTGGGCAATGAGCAGTTCTTC
-	TRBD1	TRBJ2-5	TRBV2	CASSGDRGRSETQYF	TGTGCCAGCAGTGGTGACAGGGGGCGCAGCGAGACCCAGTACTTC
-	-	TRBJ1-5	TRBV6-5	CASSSAQGKSNQPQHF	TGTGCCAGCAGTTCAGCACAGGGTAAGAGCAATCAGCCCCAGCATTTT
-	TRBD2	TRBJ2-5	TRBV5-4	CASSGFAGGIQETQYF	TGTGCCAGCAGCGGCTTCGCGGGGGGGATCCAAGAGACCCAGTACTTC
-	TRBD1	TRBJ1-6	TRBV2	CASSLGQGNSPLHF	TGTGCCAGCAGCCTGGGACAGGGAAATTCACCCCTCCACTTT
-	-	TRBJ2-7	TRBV28	CASRGLSYEQYF	TGTGCCAGCAGGGGACTCTCCTACGAGCAGTACTTC
-	-	TRBJ1-5	TRBV5-8	CASGHLNNQPQHF	TGTGCCAGCGGCCACCTGAACAATCAGCCCCAGCATTTT
-	-	TRBJ1-5	TRBV28	CAGRGSEGNQPQHF	TGTGCCGGACGGGGTAGTGAAGGCAATCAGCCCCAGCATTTT
-	-	TRBJ2-3	TRBV7-3	CASSPGRWGTDTQYF	TGTGCCAGCAGCCCTGGGCGATGGGGCACAGATACGCAGTATTTT
-	-	TRBJ1-2	TRBV6-6	CASSLVPYTF	TGTGCCAGCAGTTTAGTGCCATACACCTTC
-	-	TRBJ2-7	TRBV6-5	CASSRTVPRASEQYF	TGTGCCAGCAGCCGGACAGTCCCGCGGGCCTCCGAGCAGTACTTC
-	-	TRBJ1-2	TRBV19	CASSIVLGGNYGYTF	TGTGCCAGTAGTATCGTCCTGGGAGGGAACTATGGCTACACCTTC